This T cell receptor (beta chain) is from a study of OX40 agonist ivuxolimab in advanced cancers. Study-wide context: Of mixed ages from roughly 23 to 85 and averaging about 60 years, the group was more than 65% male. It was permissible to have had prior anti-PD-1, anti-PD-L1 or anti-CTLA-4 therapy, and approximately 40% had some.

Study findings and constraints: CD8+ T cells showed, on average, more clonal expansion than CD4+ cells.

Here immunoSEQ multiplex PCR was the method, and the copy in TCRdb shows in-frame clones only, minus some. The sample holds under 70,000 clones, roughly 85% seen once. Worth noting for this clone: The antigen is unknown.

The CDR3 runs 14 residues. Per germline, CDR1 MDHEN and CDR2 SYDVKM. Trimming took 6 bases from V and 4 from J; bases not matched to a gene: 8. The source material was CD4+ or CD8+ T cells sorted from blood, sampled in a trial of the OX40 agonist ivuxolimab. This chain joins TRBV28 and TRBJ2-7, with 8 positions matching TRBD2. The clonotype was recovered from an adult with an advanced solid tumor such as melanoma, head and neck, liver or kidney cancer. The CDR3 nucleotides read TGTGCCAGCAGGGCCGGGAGGGGCCGGTACGAGCAGTACTTC. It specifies CASRAGRGRYEQYF.